These 15 T cell receptor beta chains were all obtained from the same sample, sequenced in a study of beta chain features in type 1 diabetes. General study findings and limits: Shorter TCRB CDR3s, moderately but significantly so, marked every one of the four CD4+ subsets in Type 1 diabetes patients.

Which antigens these TCRs recognize remains unknown. As every portion of the isolated RNA was reverse transcribed, the sequencing read expressed TCRB transcripts. TCRdb's copy holds only in-frame clones and misses some; the assay was immunoSEQ multiplex PCR. The profile shows about 340,000 clones, approximately 13% of them singletons. Sequenced sample: naive CD4+ T cells from blood. All receptors come from a woman aged 18-29 years with type 1 diabetes.

This clone has a handful of counts. This sequence joins TRBV19 and TRBJ2-3; 10 nucleotides align to TRBD2. The V gene end was trimmed by 3 bases and the J gene end by 2 bases; junction bases not matched to a gene: 5. Germline V CDR1 and CDR2: LNHDA, SQIVND (reference sequence). This CDR3 contains 16 residues. As DNA, the CDR3 is TGTGCCAGTAGTATTGGACTAGCGGAAAACACAGATACGCAGTATTTT. Protein: CASSIGLAENTDTQYF.

The chain joins TRBV10-3 to TRBJ2-7, with D possibly matching TRBD1 (5 bases). Trimming took off 0 bases at V and 7 bases at J, with 10 bases between the two ends. This CDR3 comprises 13 residues. From germline, CDR1 is ENHRY and CDR2 SYGVKD. CDR3 protein: CAISESSAGEQYF. The CDR3 DNA follows: TGTGCCATCAGTGAGTCCTCGGCAGGGGAGCAGTACTTC.

This clone occurred a few times. This chain joins TRBV11-2 and TRBJ2-1; 7 nucleotides align to TRBD1. The CDR3 sequence is 11 residues long. Germline V lookup: CDR1 SGHAT, CDR2 FQNNGV. V was clipped by 5 bases and J by 12 bases; unmatched bases: 4. The DNA for the CDR3 is TGTGCCAGCAGCCGGAGACAGGGGCAGTTCTTC. Translating gives CASSRRQGQFF.

V and J are TRBV5-4 and TRBJ2-3; 10 positions match TRBD1. V dropped 3 bases and J dropped 1; count of bases not matched to a gene: 2. CDR1 and CDR2 from the germline V gene are SGHNT and YYREEE (reference sequence). This CDR3 comprises 15 residues. This chain's CDR3 is CASSYGTGGTDTQYF. The CDR3 region has the DNA TGTGCCAGCAGCTACGGGACAGGGGGCACAGATACGCAGTATTTT.

In its sample, this clone was seen a few times. The chain is built from TRBV5-1 and TRBJ1-2; no clear D. Trimming cost V 5 bases and J 3 bases, with 11 bases left between them. CDR1 SGHRS and CDR2 YFSETQ come from the germline V gene. This CDR3 region has 13 residues. CDR3 DNA: TGCGCCAGCAGAGAGGTTTTCGACTATGGCTACACCTTC. This codes for CASREVFDYGYTF.

The V and J genes are TRBV20-1 and TRBJ1-1; 7 bases fit TRBD1. V shed 6 bases, J shed 10 bases, and the junction held 8 bases outside the gene matches. Germline loops: CDR1 DFQATT, CDR2 SNEGSKA (reference sequence). The CDR3 sequence is 11 residues long. CDR3 sequence reads: CSAAVRDRAFF. CDR3 bases: TGCAGTGCGGCAGTCAGGGACAGAGCTTTCTTT.

This clone came up a few times. The chain employs TRBV28 and TRBJ1-2; D is unresolved. The germline CDR1 and CDR2 sequences are MDHEN and SYDVKM. The CDR3 runs to 11 residues. The V gene lost 4 bases and the J gene lost 5 bases, with 5 bases spanning the gap. CDR3 region: CASSSMYGYTF. CDR3 DNA sequence: TGTGCCAGCAGTTCCATGTATGGCTACACCTTC.

This clone appeared a few times. The chain carries TRBV19 and TRBJ1-2; weak D call: TRBD1 (6 bases). V shed 3 bases and J shed 3 bases, with 8 bases lying between them. CDR3 length: 13 amino acids. The V gene's germline CDR1 is LNHDA and CDR2 SQIVND (reference sequence). The DNA for the CDR3 is TGTGCCAGTAGTATCCAGGGGTACTATGGCTACACCTTC. Its translation is CASSIQGYYGYTF.

V usage is TRBV7-2 and J usage is TRBJ2-1; 9 bases match TRBD2. The V segment lost 3 bases and the J segment 6 bases; nucleotides outside the gene matches: 6. The germline V gene has CDR1 SGHTA and CDR2 FQGNSA. The CDR3 is 15 residues long. The CDR3 loop is CASSFLAGSLNEQFF. CDR3 nucleotide sequence: TGTGCCAGCAGCTTTCTAGCGGGATCCCTCAATGAGCAGTTCTTC.

This chain joins TRBV30 and TRBJ1-5, with TRBD1 matching 11 bases. Germline lookup yields CDR1 GTSNPN and CDR2 SVGIG (reference sequence). The CDR3 is made up of 18 amino acids. V shed 0 bases, J shed 2 bases, and the junction held 9 bases outside the gene matches. DNA for the CDR3: TGTGCCTGGAGTGTACAGAGGACAGGGGGCGCGGGCAATCAGCCCCAGCATTTT. Translating gives CAWSVQRTGGAGNQPQHF.

This chain uses TRBV29-1 with TRBJ1-2; 7 bases agree with TRBD1. This CDR3 is built from 12 residues. Trimming cost V 4 bases and J 8 bases; bases outside gene matches: 7. Looked up from germline, CDR1 is SQVTM and CDR2 is ANQGSEA. CDR3 nucleotide sequence: TGCAGCGTTGGGGACAGTCCTCGAGGCTACACCTTC. Translation: CSVGDSPRGYTF.

The chain has TRBV19 and TRBJ1-1, with a possible D match to TRBD1 (6 bases). V was pared by 0 bases and J by 4 bases, with 15 bases between. CDR3 length: 16 residues. The germline CDR1 and CDR2 sequences are LNHDA and SQIVND (reference sequence). For the CDR3, the DNA is TGTGCCAGTAGTATAGATCCGCAGGGGACCGTCACTGAAGCTTTCTTT. As protein: CASSIDPQGTVTEAFF.

The chain links TRBV27 to TRBJ2-1; D is perhaps TRBD2 (6 bases). From germline, CDR1 is MNHEY and CDR2 SMNVEV (reference sequence). This CDR3 contains 13 residues. Between the trimmed V and J ends, which lost 5 bases and 9 bases, there was a span of 14 bases. The CDR3 DNA follows: TGTGCCAGCAGTCCCGGACTACCCCTTGAGCAGTTCTTC. Its protein is CASSPGLPLEQFF.

The chain uses TRBV5-4 and TRBJ2-3, with a possible D match to TRBD2 (5 bases). The CDR3 totals 13 residues. The ends were cut back, 4 bases at V and 2 bases at J, with 8 bases in the middle. In germline, CDR1 is SGHNT, CDR2 YYREEE (reference sequence). In DNA form, the CDR3 reads TGTGCCAGCAGCCGGGAATACACAGATACGCAGTATTTT. This translates into CASSREYTDTQYF.

This clone was counted a few times. The rearrangement uses TRBV30 and TRBJ2-7, with TRBD1 as a possible D gene (6 bases). Trimming took off 5 bases at V and 0 bases at J, with 11 bases between the two ends. The CDR3 consists of 13 residues. Germline lookup yields CDR1 GTSNPN and CDR2 SVGIG (reference sequence). DNA of the CDR3: TGTGCCTGGGATGGACAGTTCTCCTACGAGCAGTACTTC. Protein: CAWDGQFSYEQYF.